The 17 T cell receptor beta chains given below trace back to one sample, sequenced in a study of blood T cell repertoires in COVID-19 (dated by TCRdb to 2018 to 2020). Library method: the immunoSEQ multiplex PCR assay. As stored in TCRdb, this immuneACCESS dataset retains in-frame rearrangements with V and J assigned. A fraction of the clones does not appear; measured against another copy, unresolved V genes explain less than half of the discrepancy, and the remainder lacks a known reason. Here the sample has 200,000 to 300,000 clones; roughly 82% occur a single time. The top ten clones comprise roughly 5.2% of the sample. Sample: peripheral blood. These TCRs come from a woman older than 75 with COVID-19, enrolled during active disease.

The genes are TRBV5-1 and TRBJ1-4, with TRBD1 matching 9 bases. V was pared by 0 bases and J by 0 bases, with 12 bases of the junction left unmatched. The germline gives CDR1 SGHRS, CDR2 YFSETQ. The CDR3 has 20 residues. The CDR3 loop is CASSLAGTGLRKATNEKLFF. As DNA, the CDR3 is TGCGCCAGCAGCTTGGCCGGGACAGGGTTAAGGAAGGCAACTAATGAAAAACTGTTTTTT.

The V call is TRBV9, the J call TRBJ1-5; no clear D gene. V dropped 4 bases and J dropped 1 base, with 9 bases sitting between them. This CDR3 contains 14 residues. Germline-derived CDR1 and CDR2 are SGDLS and YYNGEE. CDR3 DNA sequence: TGTGCCAGCAGCTCATCGGGAAGCAATCAGCCCCAGCATTTT. Its protein product is CASSSSGSNQPQHF.

The chain uses TRBV3-1 (or the pseudogene TRBV3-2) and TRBJ2-2; the D gene is possibly TRBD1 (6 bases). The CDR3 has 15 amino acids. The V end lost 4 bases, the J end lost 5 bases, and 14 bases lay between the germline ends. CDR1 and CDR2 from the germline V gene are LGHDT and YNNKEL (reference sequence). Here the CDR3 reads CASSPLWTETGELFF. CDR3 DNA sequence: TGTGCCAGCAGCCCCCTTTGGACAGAAACCGGGGAGCTGTTTTTT.

The chain links TRBV28 to TRBJ2-1; D is perhaps TRBD2 (6 bases). With 6 bases removed from V and 1 base from J, the gap between germline ends came to 13 bases. Germline V CDR1 and CDR2: MDHEN, SYDVKM. There are 15 residues in the CDR3. The CDR3 sequence: CASSPSGGSYNEQFF. The CDR3 nucleotides read TGTGCCAGCAGCCCTAGTGGGGGGTCCTACAATGAGCAGTTCTTC.

J is TRBJ1-5 and V is TRBV20-1, with D unresolved. The germline gives CDR1 DFQATT, CDR2 SNEGSKA (reference sequence). This CDR3 is 15 amino acids long. V was pared by 3 bases and J by 0 bases, with 12 bases between. In DNA form, the CDR3 reads TGCAGTGCTAGTCCCGCCGGGGATAGCAATCAGCCCCAGCATTTT. Protein sequence: CSASPAGDSNQPQHF.

The genes are TRBV25-1 and TRBJ1-4; D is perhaps TRBD1 (5 bases). The CDR3 sequence is 15 residues long. Trimming took 1 base from V and 7 from J, leaving 13 bases between them. The germline gives CDR1 MGHDK, CDR2 SYGVNS. CDR3 coding DNA: TGTGCCAGCAGTGAATCCCGGGGGTTTAGTGAAAAACTGTTTTTT. Encoded protein: CASSESRGFSEKLFF.

CDR3 bases: TGTGCCAGCAGCCTCAGGACATGGAACACTGAAGCTTTCTTT. This translates into CASSLRTWNTEAFF. This sequence joins TRBV14 and TRBJ1-1; possible D gene TRBD1, 5 bases. Germline CDR1 is SGHDN and CDR2 is FVKESK. This CDR3 spans 14 amino acids. With 4 bases removed from V and 1 base from J, the gap between germline ends came to 10 bases.

CDR3 DNA sequence: TGTGCCAGCAGCCAAGATCCTACAGATAACTATGGCTACACCTTC. Amino acid sequence: CASSQDPTDNYGYTF. J is TRBJ1-2 and V is TRBV3-1 (or the pseudogene TRBV3-2); D uncertain. This CDR3 is built from 15 residues. Trimming took 0 bases from V and 1 from J, leaving 9 bases between them. Looked up from germline, CDR1 is LGHDT and CDR2 is YNNKEL (reference sequence).

The chain combines TRBV6-6 with TRBJ2-5; 8 bases line up with TRBD2. The CDR3 length is 14 residues. Germline CDR1 MNHNY, CDR2 SVGAGI (reference sequence). V lost 6 bases and J lost 3; bases outside the gene matches: 6. The CDR3 sequence is CASRRSGGEETQYF. The CDR3 coding sequence is TGTGCCAGCAGGCGGAGCGGGGGCGAAGAGACCCAGTACTTC.

This clone was observed once. The genes are TRBV13 and TRBJ1-1, with TRBD1 identical over 8 bases. The V gene's germline CDR1 is PRHDT and CDR2 FYEKMQ (reference sequence). The CDR3 totals 14 residues. V shed 5 bases, J shed 6 bases, and the junction held 8 bases outside the gene matches. The CDR3 loop reads CASSLRDRRAEAFF. The CDR3 DNA follows: TGTGCCAGCAGCCTCCGGGACAGGAGGGCTGAAGCTTTCTTT.

In DNA form, the CDR3 reads TGTGCCAGTAACTCGATTGGGCATCAGCCCCAGCATTTT. Encoded protein: CASNSIGHQPQHF. V is TRBV19 and J is TRBJ1-5; D is unresolved. The germline CDR1 and CDR2 sequences are LNHDA and SQIVND (reference sequence). V lost 7 bases to trimming and J lost 5 bases, with 12 bases between them. The CDR3 extends over 13 amino acids.

This chain uses TRBV7-8 with TRBJ1-2, with TRBD1 identical over 8 bases. The V gene end was trimmed by 4 bases and the J gene end by 8 bases; junction bases not matched to a gene: 9. The CDR3 is 14 amino acids. Germline CDR1 reads SGHVS; CDR2 reads FQNEAQ. CDR3 sequence (DNA): TGTGCCAGCAGCTCAGGGGGCGGAAGGATAGGCTACACCTTC. Protein sequence: CASSSGGGRIGYTF.

This chain connects TRBV19 to TRBJ1-1, with 7 positions matching TRBD1. The junction had 6 bases not matched to a gene; V was cut back by 7 bases and J by 1 base. The CDR3 sequence is 14 residues long. The germline V gene encodes CDR1 LNHDA and CDR2 SQIVND (reference sequence). The DNA of the CDR3 is TGTGCCAGTACTATGGACAGGCCGAACACTGAAGCTTTCTTT. Amino acids: CASTMDRPNTEAFF.

This clone has only a few counts. The chain carries TRBV5-1 and TRBJ2-1, with TRBD1 matching 8 bases. J gave up 7 bases and V 1 base, and 4 bases lay outside the gene matches. This CDR3 has 14 residues. CDR1 SGHRS and CDR2 YFSETQ come from the germline V gene. The CDR3 loop reads CASSLWQGANEQFF. CDR3 sequence (DNA): TGCGCCAGCAGCTTGTGGCAGGGGGCGAATGAGCAGTTCTTC. Based on the CDR3 plus reference TRBV5-1 and TRBJ2-1, the full variable domain is KAGVTQTPRYLIKTRGQQVTLSCSPISGHRSVSWYQQTPGQGLQFLFEYFSETQRNKGNFPGRFSGRQFSNSRSEMNVSTLELGDSALYLCASSLWQGANEQFFGPGTRLTVL.

This clone was seen more than once but under ten times. CDR3 in DNA: TGTGCCAGCAGTCTACCTAACAGAGGACAGGCCGAAGCTTTCTTT. Protein product: CASSLPNRGQAEAFF. This chain links TRBV28 with TRBJ1-1; TRBD1 matches 7 bases. The V segment lost 5 bases and the J segment 8 bases; nucleotides outside the gene matches: 14. The CDR3 extends over 15 amino acids. Germline CDR1 is MDHEN and CDR2 is SYDVKM.

V gene TRBV5-1 combines with J gene TRBJ1-1; 11 bases map to TRBD1. The CDR3 length is 14 residues. V lost 4 bases and J lost 5; bases outside the gene matches: 4. Germline lookup yields CDR1 SGHRS and CDR2 YFSETQ. CDR3: CASSLDRGHTEAFF. The CDR3 DNA reads as TGCGCCAGCAGCCTGGACAGGGGGCATACTGAAGCTTTCTTT. Looking up the rest from reference TRBV5-1 and TRBJ1-1 gives the full variable domain: KAGVTQTPRYLIKTRGQQVTLSCSPISGHRSVSWYQQTPGQGLQFLFEYFSETQRNKGNFPGRFSGRQFSNSRSEMNVSTLELGDSALYLCASSLDRGHTEAFFGQGTRLTVV.

The CDR3 here is CSAWTGLGNTEAFF. DNA for the CDR3: TGCAGCGCTTGGACAGGGCTGGGGAACACTGAAGCTTTCTTT. V and J are TRBV29-1 and TRBJ1-1, with 8 bases that match TRBD1. This CDR3 is 14 amino acids long. The trim removed 7 bases at V and 1 base at J, leaving 8 bases unmatched. CDR1 and CDR2 from the germline V gene are SQVTM and ANQGSEA.